The 17 T cell receptor beta chains presented below share a single source sample, sequenced in a study of CD8 T cells in Susac syndrome. The RNA input was about 0.5 to 1 ug, and it was reverse transcribed with random hexamers. TCRdb re-called the immunoSEQ multiplex PCR reads through MiXCR, storing one row per CDR3 protein. This sample carries 400,000 or so distinct CDR3 sequences, approximately 89% of them seen once, and the ten largest clones take 0.09% to 0.15%. Sequencing input: CD8+ T cells from PBMCs. These receptors all come from a human donor with multiple sclerosis.

V is TRBV7-6 and J is TRBJ2-5; perhaps D is TRBD1 or TRBD2 (5 bases each). V was clipped by 7 bases and J by 5 bases, with 17 bases between them. The CDR3 consists of 14 residues. CDR1 SGHVS and CDR2 FNYEAQ come from the germline V gene. CDR3 protein: CASTRGGGMETQYF. CDR3 nucleotides: TGTGCCAGCACCCGAGGTGGGGGAATGGAGACCCAGTACTTC.

V gene TRBV27 combines with J gene TRBJ1-1; perhaps TRBD1 as D (5 bases). From germline, CDR1 is MNHEY and CDR2 SMNVEV (reference sequence). Trimming stripped 3 bases from V and 4 bases from J, with 12 bases between. There are 14 residues in the CDR3. CDR3 loop: CASSFQGGFTEAFF. In DNA, the CDR3 is TGTGCCAGCAGTTTTCAGGGAGGTTTCACTGAAGCTTTCTTT.

This chain uses TRBV6-4 with TRBJ2-3, with unresolved D. Germline-derived CDR1 and CDR2 are MRHNA and SNTAGT. This CDR3 spans 14 amino acids. V was cut by 2 bases and J by 0 bases, with 6 bases left in between. DNA of the CDR3: TGTGCCAGCAGTGACCGACCTAGCACAGATACGCAGTATTTT. It is translated as CASSDRPSTDTQYF.

Details on this clonotype: One end of the junction is discordant with germline, which a read error may explain. The J gene is TRBJ2-5, the V gene TRBV29-1; D gene unclear. Germline V gives CDR1 SQVTM, CDR2 ANQGSEA. The CDR3 contains 13 residues. The CDR3 is CSAPCPGREAQYF. The CDR3 region has the DNA TGCAGCGCCCCCTGTCCTGGGCGAGAGGCCCAGTACTTC.

The V gene is TRBV27, the J gene TRBJ2-3, with D possibly being TRBD1 or TRBD2 (5 bases each). Germline loops: CDR1 MNHEY, CDR2 SMNVEV (reference sequence). V was cut by 1 base and J by 2 bases, with 10 bases left in between. CDR3 length equals 15 residues. In DNA form, the CDR3 reads TGTGCCAGCAGTTTATGGGCAGGGACCACAGATACGCAGTATTTT. Protein product: CASSLWAGTTDTQYF.

This sequence joins TRBV4-1 and TRBJ1-5; 7 nucleotides align to TRBD1. CDR1 and CDR2 (germline): MGHRA, YSYEKL. The junction had 10 bases not matched to a gene; V was cut back by 1 base and J by 7 bases. The CDR3 has 16 residues. CDR3 bases: TGCGCCAGCAGCCAAGTGACAGGGTACGCTCGACAGCCCCAGCATTTT. The encoded protein is CASSQVTGYARQPQHF.

This chain uses TRBV6-5 with TRBJ2-7; no definite D call. The V end was cut by 7 bases, the J end by 4 bases, with 23 bases between. The CDR3 contains 16 residues. Per germline, CDR1 MNHEY and CDR2 SVGAGI. The CDR3 nucleotides are TGTGCCAGCATTAAATTTCCAGTGTTACCTGATTACGAGCAGTACTTC. This sequence encodes CASIKFPVLPDYEQYF.

The V and J genes are TRBV11-2 and TRBJ2-2; 8 bases are a match to TRBD2. The CDR3 has 15 residues. Germline CDR1 is SGHAT and CDR2 is FQNNGV. V lost 6 bases, J lost 2 bases, and 5 bases stayed unmatched. CDR3 coding DNA: TGTGCCAGCAGTCGTAGCGGGGTTAACACCGGGGAGCTGTTTTTT. Its protein is CASSRSGVNTGELFF. The full variable domain, with the rest looked up from reference TRBV11-2 and TRBJ2-2, is EAGVAQSPRYKIIEKRQSVAFWCNPISGHATLYWYQQILGQGPKLLIQFQNNGVVDDSQLPKDRFSAERLKGVDSTLKIQPAKLEDSAVYLCASSRSGVNTGELFFGEGSRLTVL.

The genes are TRBV20-1 and TRBJ2-1; D possibly uses TRBD1 or TRBD2 (5 bases each). The germline V gene encodes CDR1 DFQATT and CDR2 SNEGSKA (reference sequence). The CDR3 has 8 residues. With 5 bases removed from V and 12 bases from J, the gap between germline ends came to 5 bases. The CDR3 nucleotides are TGCAGTGCTGGGGGGCAGTTCTTC. Translated: CSAGGQFF.

The chain has TRBV27 and TRBJ1-1, with D unclear. Trimming pared 2 bases from V and 4 bases from J, leaving 11 bases between. CDR1 MNHEY and CDR2 SMNVEV come from the germline V gene (reference sequence). The CDR3 sequence is 14 residues long. CDR3 in DNA: TGTGCCAGCAGTTTAGTCGAGACGGGCACTGAAGCTTTCTTT. It is translated as CASSLVETGTEAFF.

This chain links TRBV5-6 with TRBJ2-7; possible D gene TRBD2, 5 bases. The CDR3 is 15 amino acids. In germline, CDR1 is SGHDT, CDR2 YYEEEE. V was shortened by 0 bases and J by 5 bases, with 15 bases between the two germline ends. The CDR3 here is CASSLGGPRGNEQYF. The CDR3 DNA follows: TGTGCCAGCAGCTTGGGTGGTCCCCGAGGGAACGAGCAGTACTTC.

The chain couples TRBV7-9 to TRBJ2-7; TRBD1 might be the D (6 bases). V was shortened by 2 bases and J by 0 bases, with 11 bases between the two germline ends. CDR3 length equals 15 residues. Germline loops: CDR1 SEHNR, CDR2 FQNEAQ (reference sequence). CDR3: CASSLNTGISYEQYF. The CDR3 nucleotides are TGTGCCAGCAGCTTAAACACAGGGATCTCCTACGAGCAGTACTTC.

V and J are TRBV19 and TRBJ1-1, with a weak D call TRBD1 (6 bases). Germline values: CDR1 LNHDA, CDR2 SQIVND (reference sequence). The CDR3 has 17 amino acids. The V end was cut by 4 bases, the J end by 1 base, with 19 bases between. The CDR3 bases are TGTGCCAGTAGTAGTGGGACATCCCCTGGGTGGAACACTGAAGCTTTCTTT. Protein product: CASSSGTSPGWNTEAFF.

The chain combines TRBV6-5 with TRBJ1-4; 8 bases map to TRBD1. The CDR3 runs 14 residues. Germline assignment: CDR1 MNHEY and CDR2 SVGAGI. The trim removed 4 bases at V and 5 bases at J, leaving 3 bases unmatched. CDR3 bases: TGTGCCAGCAGTTCACAGGGGGTCAATGAAAAACTGTTTTTT. It encodes CASSSQGVNEKLFF.

This chain links TRBV5-6 with TRBJ2-7; TRBD1 might be the D (5 bases). The CDR3 loop spans 14 amino acids. Germline values: CDR1 SGHDT, CDR2 YYEEEE. V gave up 3 bases and J gave up 5 bases, with 15 bases separating them. CDR3 in amino acids: CASSSSGPDNEQYF. The CDR3 DNA sequence: TGTGCCAGCAGCTCTTCCGGGCCGGACAACGAGCAGTACTTC.

This chain uses TRBV14 with TRBJ1-5; D perhaps matches TRBD1 (6 bases). The CDR3 sequence is 13 residues long. Trimming took off 5 bases at V and 6 bases at J, with 11 bases between the two ends. Germline V gene sequence: CDR1 SGHDN, CDR2 FVKESK. In DNA, the CDR3 is TGTGCCAGCAGCGCGGGGGGGCTTCAGCCCCAGCATTTT. As protein: CASSAGGLQPQHF.

V usage is TRBV4-1 and J usage is TRBJ1-5; D is unclear. This CDR3 region has 17 residues. From germline, CDR1 is MGHRA and CDR2 YSYEKL. With 4 bases removed from V and 0 bases from J, the gap between germline ends came to 16 bases. The CDR3 nucleotides read TGCGCCAGCAGCCTTTCGAGTGAGTCCTTTAGCAATCAGCCCCAGCATTTT. It translates to CASSLSSESFSNQPQHF.